Each of the 16 T cell receptor beta chains below was sequenced from the same sample in a study of metastatic and nonmetastatic thyroid tumors. Treatment of any kind had been given to no patient before thyroid surgery. TCRdb re-called the PCR reads with MiXCR. The table includes fewer than 70,000 clones, 25% to 30% detected once. The sequenced material came from blood. Receptor source: a female donor with papillary thyroid cancer or a benign thyroid nodule (not recorded which). Some clones in this sample may be carry-over from other donors' samples.

V usage is TRBV12-3 or TRBV12-4 and J usage is TRBJ1-2, with a weak D call TRBD1 (5 bases). The CDR3 is 13 residues long. V gave up 6 bases and J gave up 9 bases, with 17 bases separating them. CDR3 amino acids: CASRLGTERCYTF. In DNA, the CDR3 is TGTGCCAGCAGATTGGGGACTGAACGGTGCTACACCTTC.

This clone has a count of ten or more. The rearrangement links TRBV5-1 to TRBJ1-1; TRBD1 matches at 9 bases. The CDR3 spans 15 residues. In germline, CDR1 is SGHRS, CDR2 YFSETQ. V dropped 4 bases and J dropped 12; count of bases not matched to a gene: 16. Here the CDR3 DNA reads TGCGCCAGCAGCCCTCGCCCCGGGACAGGGCGGCGAACTTTCTTT. This translates into CASSPRPGTGRRTFF. The full variable domain, rest sourced from reference TRBV5-1 and TRBJ1-1, is KAGVTQTPRYLIKTRGQQVTLSCSPISGHRSVSWYQQTPGQGLQFLFEYFSETQRNKGNFPGRFSGRQFSNSRSEMNVSTLELGDSALYLCASSPRPGTGRRTFFGQGTRLTVV.

J is TRBJ2-6 and V is TRBV7-2, with 12 bases identical to TRBD1. The CDR3 length is 20 residues. The germline V gene has CDR1 SGHTA and CDR2 FQGNSA. V lost 3 bases and J lost 4; bases outside the gene matches: 13. CDR3: CASSFWQGTGGTGGANVLTF. The CDR3 coding sequence is TGTGCCAGCAGCTTTTGGCAGGGGACAGGGGGCACAGGAGGGGCCAACGTCCTGACTTTC. Together with reference TRBV7-2 and TRBJ2-6, the CDR3 gives the full variable domain: GAGVSQSPSNKVTEKGKDVELRCDPISGHTALYWYRQSLGQGLEFLIYFQGNSAPDKSGLPSDRFSAERTGGSVSTLTIQRTQQEDSAVYLCASSFWQGTGGTGGANVLTFGAGSRLTVL.

The table lists this clone with a few counts. V and J are TRBV6-5 and TRBJ2-1; D gene unclear. Germline V CDR1 and CDR2: MNHEY, SVGAGI. CDR3 length: 13 residues. V lost 2 bases, J lost 4 bases, and 6 bases lay in between. CDR3: CASSYAEYNEQFF. Written as DNA, the CDR3 is TGTGCCAGCAGTTACGCCGAATACAATGAGCAGTTCTTC.

This clone was detected only a few times. This chain links TRBV27 with TRBJ2-7, with 7 bases identical to TRBD2. The CDR3 spans 14 residues. Per germline, CDR1 MNHEY and CDR2 SMNVEV (reference sequence). The ends lost 2 bases at V and 7 bases at J; junction bases unmatched: 8. The CDR3 loop reads CASSLIGTTGEQYF. CDR3 DNA sequence: TGTGCCAGCAGTTTAATTGGGACTACGGGGGAGCAGTACTTC.

V is TRBV6-1 and J is TRBJ1-6; 8 nucleotides agree with TRBD1. The trim removed 2 bases at V and 7 bases at J, leaving 4 bases unmatched. Germline loops: CDR1 MNHNS, CDR2 SASEGT. CDR3 length: 15 amino acids. The CDR3 spells CASSEIQGANSPLHF. The CDR3 DNA sequence: TGTGCCAGCAGTGAAATCCAGGGGGCGAATTCACCCCTCCACTTT.

This clone was seen a few times. This chain links TRBV6-1 with TRBJ1-6, with D tentatively TRBD1 (5 bases). The CDR3 runs to 14 residues. Trimming left V 6 bases short and J 3 bases short, with 9 bases between. CDR1 and CDR2 from the germline V gene are MNHNS and SASEGT. The DNA for the CDR3 is TGTGCCAGCAGACGGACAAACTATAATTCACCCCTCCACTTT. Translation gives CASRRTNYNSPLHF.

By sample share, this clone is medium-sized (0.01 to 0.1%). This chain connects TRBV19 to TRBJ2-1; D remains unclear. CDR1 and CDR2 from the germline V gene are LNHDA and SQIVND (reference sequence). This CDR3 spans 12 amino acids. V lost 3 bases, J lost 13 bases, and 13 bases lay in between. CDR3 amino acids: CASSMVWESQFF. The CDR3 bases are TGTGCCAGTAGTATGGTATGGGAAAGCCAGTTCTTC.

The chain couples TRBV5-1 to TRBJ2-3; no clear D. With 6 bases removed from V and 0 bases from J, the gap between germline ends came to 14 bases. The CDR3 extends over 15 amino acids. Germline CDR1 SGHRS, CDR2 YFSETQ. The CDR3: CASKGRPTSTDTQYF. The CDR3, as DNA: TGCGCCAGCAAAGGACGACCAACTAGCACAGATACGCAGTATTTT.

The chain links TRBV6-1 to TRBJ1-4, with TRBD1 as a possible D gene (6 bases). The CDR3 is made up of 13 amino acids. Trimming cost V 6 bases and J 8 bases, with 13 bases left between them. CDR1 MNHNS and CDR2 SASEGT come from the germline V gene. The CDR3 sequence is CASRRTDGEKLFF. DNA of the CDR3: TGTGCCAGCAGGAGGACAGACGGAGAAAAACTGTTTTTT.

Note on this clone: This specimen includes other DNA sequences encoding the same CDR3. The chain couples TRBV11-3 to TRBJ1-3, with 10 positions matching TRBD1. Germline-derived CDR1 and CDR2 are SGHNT and YENEEA. Trimming at V came to 5 bases and at J to 2 bases, leaving 3 bases not matched to a gene. The CDR3 runs to 15 residues. CDR3 in amino acids: CASSPGQGAGNTIYF. The CDR3 DNA is TGTGCCAGCAGCCCTGGACAGGGGGCTGGAAACACCATATATTTT.

J is TRBJ1-6 and V is TRBV6-5, with TRBD1 identical over 9 bases. V lost 6 bases to trimming and J lost 7 bases; unmatched junction nucleotides: 4. The CDR3 covers 14 residues. From germline, CDR1 is MNHEY and CDR2 SVGAGI. The CDR3 region has the DNA TGTGCCAGCAGGGACGACAGGGGGAATTCACCCCTCCACTTT. Amino acids: CASRDDRGNSPLHF.

This clone was counted between two and nine times. This chain joins TRBV24-1 and TRBJ2-1; D uncertain. Germline V gene sequence: CDR1 KGHDR, CDR2 SFDVKD. Trimming stripped 4 bases from V and 3 bases from J, with 9 bases between. This CDR3 region has 14 residues. The CDR3 coding sequence is TGTGCCACCAGTGAGTTGGACGGCTACAATGAGCAGTTCTTC. Its protein is CATSELDGYNEQFF.

This clone was seen a handful of times. The chain carries TRBV6-1 and TRBJ2-7, with 10 nucleotides matching TRBD1. The ends lost 4 bases at V and 7 bases at J; junction bases unmatched: 10. The CDR3 contains 15 residues. The germline CDR1 and CDR2 sequences are MNHNS and SASEGT. This CDR3 reads CASSASGTGAREQYF. The DNA for the CDR3 is TGTGCCAGCAGTGCCTCTGGGACAGGGGCGAGGGAGCAGTACTTC.

The chain uses TRBV11-2 and TRBJ2-1, with D unresolved. The germline V gene encodes CDR1 SGHAT and CDR2 FQNNGV. CDR3 length: 11 residues. With 8 bases removed from V and 10 bases from J, the gap between germline ends came to 12 bases. The CDR3 region is CASLRSGEQFF. CDR3 bases: TGTGCCAGCCTAAGGAGTGGCGAGCAGTTCTTC.

This clone has only one observation. The sample contains more than one DNA sequence encoding this CDR3. The rearrangement links TRBV5-1 to TRBJ2-3; TRBD1 might be the D (6 bases). CDR1 and CDR2 (germline): SGHRS, YFSETQ. This CDR3 spans 14 amino acids. The V and J ends lost 4 bases and 3 bases respectively, with 12 bases between them. CDR3 sequence reads: CASSRGGPTDTQYF. The CDR3 region has the DNA TGCGCCAGCAGCCGAGGGGGACCGACAGATACGCAGTATTTT.